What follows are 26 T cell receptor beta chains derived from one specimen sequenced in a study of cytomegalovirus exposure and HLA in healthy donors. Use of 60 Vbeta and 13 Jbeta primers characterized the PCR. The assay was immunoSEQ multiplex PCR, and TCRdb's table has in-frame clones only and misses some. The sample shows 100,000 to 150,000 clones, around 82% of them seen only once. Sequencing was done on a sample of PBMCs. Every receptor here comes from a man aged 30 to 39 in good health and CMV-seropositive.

CDR3 sequence reads: CAISGRQGAYEQYF. DNA for the CDR3: TGTGCCATCAGTGGAAGACAGGGGGCTTACGAGCAGTACTTC. V is TRBV10-3 and J is TRBJ2-7, with 10 nucleotides matching TRBD1. V gave up 4 bases and J gave up 4 bases; unmatched junction bases: 4. Germline-derived CDR1 and CDR2 are ENHRY and SYGVKD. The CDR3 has 14 amino acids.

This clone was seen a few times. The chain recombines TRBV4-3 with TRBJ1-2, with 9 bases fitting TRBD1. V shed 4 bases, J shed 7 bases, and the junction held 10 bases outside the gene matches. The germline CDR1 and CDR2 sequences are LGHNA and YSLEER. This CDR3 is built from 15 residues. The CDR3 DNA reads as TGCGCCAGCAGCCCGGAGGGACAGGGAGTAGGTGGCTACACCTTC. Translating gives CASSPEGQGVGGYTF.

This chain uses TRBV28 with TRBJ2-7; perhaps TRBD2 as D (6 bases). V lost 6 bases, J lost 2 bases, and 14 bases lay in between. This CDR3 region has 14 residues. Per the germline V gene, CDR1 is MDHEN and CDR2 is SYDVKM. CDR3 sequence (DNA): TGTGCCAGCAGGGAGAGTAGCGGAGCCTACGAGCAGTACTTC. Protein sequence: CASRESSGAYEQYF.

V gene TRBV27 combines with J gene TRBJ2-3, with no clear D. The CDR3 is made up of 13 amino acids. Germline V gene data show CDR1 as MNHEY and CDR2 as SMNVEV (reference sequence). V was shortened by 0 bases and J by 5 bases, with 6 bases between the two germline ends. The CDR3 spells CASSLSSGDTQYF. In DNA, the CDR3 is TGTGCCAGCAGTTTATCTTCGGGAGATACGCAGTATTTT.

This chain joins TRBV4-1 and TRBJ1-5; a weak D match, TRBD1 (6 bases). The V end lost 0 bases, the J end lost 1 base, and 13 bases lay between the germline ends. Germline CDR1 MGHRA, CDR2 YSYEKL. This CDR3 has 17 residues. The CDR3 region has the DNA TGCGCCAGCAGCCAAGATGGGAGGGGGGGAAGCAATCAGCCCCAGCATTTT. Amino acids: CASSQDGRGGSNQPQHF.

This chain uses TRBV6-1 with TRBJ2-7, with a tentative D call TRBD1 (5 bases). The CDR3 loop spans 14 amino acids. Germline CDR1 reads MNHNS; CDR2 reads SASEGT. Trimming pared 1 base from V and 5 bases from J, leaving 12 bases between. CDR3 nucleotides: TGTGCCAGCAGTGAAGAGAAGGGGATTGACGAGCAGTACTTC. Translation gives CASSEEKGIDEQYF.

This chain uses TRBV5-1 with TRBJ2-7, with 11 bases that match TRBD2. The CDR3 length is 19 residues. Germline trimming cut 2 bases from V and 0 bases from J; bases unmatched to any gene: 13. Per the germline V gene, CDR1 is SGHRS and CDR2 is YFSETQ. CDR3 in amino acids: CASSFTGLAVKGSSYEQYF. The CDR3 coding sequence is TGCGCCAGCAGCTTTACGGGACTAGCGGTTAAGGGGAGCTCCTACGAGCAGTACTTC.

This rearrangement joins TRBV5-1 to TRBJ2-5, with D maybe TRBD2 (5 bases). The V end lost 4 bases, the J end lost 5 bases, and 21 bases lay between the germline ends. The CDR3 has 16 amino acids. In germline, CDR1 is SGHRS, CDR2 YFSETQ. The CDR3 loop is CASSPGSGHGRETQYF. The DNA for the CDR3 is TGCGCCAGCAGCCCGGGAAGCGGTCATGGGCGGGAGACCCAGTACTTC.

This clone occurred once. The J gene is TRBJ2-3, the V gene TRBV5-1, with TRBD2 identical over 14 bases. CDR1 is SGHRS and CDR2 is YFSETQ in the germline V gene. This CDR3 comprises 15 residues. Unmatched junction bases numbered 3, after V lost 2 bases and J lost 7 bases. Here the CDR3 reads CASSLGTSGSYTQYF. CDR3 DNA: TGCGCCAGCAGCTTAGGGACTAGCGGGAGTTATACGCAGTATTTT.

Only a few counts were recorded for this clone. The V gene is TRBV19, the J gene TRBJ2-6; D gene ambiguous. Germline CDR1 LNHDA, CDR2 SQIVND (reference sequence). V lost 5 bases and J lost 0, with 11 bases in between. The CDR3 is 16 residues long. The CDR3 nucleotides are TGTGCCAGTAGTGGCGCCGGGTACTCTGGGGCCAACGTCCTGACTTTC. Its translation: CASSGAGYSGANVLTF.

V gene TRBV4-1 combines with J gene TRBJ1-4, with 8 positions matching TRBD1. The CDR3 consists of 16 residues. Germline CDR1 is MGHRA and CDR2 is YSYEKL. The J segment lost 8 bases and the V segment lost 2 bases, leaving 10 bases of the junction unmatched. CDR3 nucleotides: TGCGCCAGCAGCCAACCGAGACAGGGGTTAGGGGAAAAACTGTTTTTT. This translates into CASSQPRQGLGEKLFF.

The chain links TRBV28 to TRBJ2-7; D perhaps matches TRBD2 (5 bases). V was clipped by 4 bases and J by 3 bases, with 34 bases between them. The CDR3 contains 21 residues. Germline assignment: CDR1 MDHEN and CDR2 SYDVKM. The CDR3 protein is CASSYPPWWESYQNGSYEQYF. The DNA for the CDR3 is TGTGCCAGCAGTTACCCCCCGTGGTGGGAGTCCTACCAGAATGGGAGCTACGAGCAGTACTTC.

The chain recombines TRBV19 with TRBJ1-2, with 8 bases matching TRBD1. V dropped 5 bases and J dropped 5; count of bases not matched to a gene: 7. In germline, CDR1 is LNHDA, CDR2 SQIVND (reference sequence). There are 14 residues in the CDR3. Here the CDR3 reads CASSSPGQGYGYTF. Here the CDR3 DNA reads TGTGCCAGTAGTTCCCCCGGACAGGGATATGGCTACACCTTC.

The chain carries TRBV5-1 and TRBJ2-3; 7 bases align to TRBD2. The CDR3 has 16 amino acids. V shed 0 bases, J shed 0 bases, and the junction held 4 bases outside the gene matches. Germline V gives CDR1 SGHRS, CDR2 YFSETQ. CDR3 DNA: TGCGCCAGCAGCTTGGAGGCTAGCGGAAGCACAGATACGCAGTATTTT. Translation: CASSLEASGSTDTQYF. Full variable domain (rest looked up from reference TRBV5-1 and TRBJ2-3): KAGVTQTPRYLIKTRGQQVTLSCSPISGHRSVSWYQQTPGQGLQFLFEYFSETQRNKGNFPGRFSGRQFSNSRSEMNVSTLELGDSALYLCASSLEASGSTDTQYFGPGTRLTVL.

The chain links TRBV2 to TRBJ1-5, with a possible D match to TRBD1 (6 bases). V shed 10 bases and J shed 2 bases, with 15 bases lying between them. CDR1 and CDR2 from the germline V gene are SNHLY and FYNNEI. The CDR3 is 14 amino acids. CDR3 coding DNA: TGTGCCACCCCAAAAGGGGGTGGCAATCAGCCCCAGCATTTT. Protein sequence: CATPKGGGNQPQHF.

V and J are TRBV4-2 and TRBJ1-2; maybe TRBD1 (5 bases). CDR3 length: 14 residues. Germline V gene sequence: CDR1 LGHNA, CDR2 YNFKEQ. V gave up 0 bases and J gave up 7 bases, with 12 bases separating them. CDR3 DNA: TGTGCCAGCAGCCAAGACAGACAGTCGCGTGGCTACACCTTC. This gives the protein CASSQDRQSRGYTF.

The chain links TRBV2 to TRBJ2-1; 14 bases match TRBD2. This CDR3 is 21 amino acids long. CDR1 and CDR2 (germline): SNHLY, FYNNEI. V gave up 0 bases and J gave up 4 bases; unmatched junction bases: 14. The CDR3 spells CASSEAWTSGRSQAGYNEQFF. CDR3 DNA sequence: TGTGCCAGCAGTGAAGCCTGGACTAGCGGGAGGTCTCAGGCTGGGTACAATGAGCAGTTCTTC. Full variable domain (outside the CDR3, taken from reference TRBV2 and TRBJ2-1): EPEVTQTPSHQVTQMGQEVILRCVPISNHLYFYWYRQILGQKVEFLVSFYNNEISEKSEIFDDQFSVERPDGSNFTLKIRSTKLEDSAMYFCASSEAWTSGRSQAGYNEQFFGPGTRLTVL.

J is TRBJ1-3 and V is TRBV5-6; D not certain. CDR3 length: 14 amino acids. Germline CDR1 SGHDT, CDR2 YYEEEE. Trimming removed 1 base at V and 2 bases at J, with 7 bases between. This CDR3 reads CASSLQAAGNTIYF. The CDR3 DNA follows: TGTGCCAGCAGCTTGCAGGCCGCTGGAAACACCATATATTTT. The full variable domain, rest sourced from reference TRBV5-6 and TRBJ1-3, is DAGVTQSPTHLIKTRGQQVTLRCSPKSGHDTVSWYQQALGQGPQFIFQYYEEEERQRGNFPDRFSGHQFPNYSSELNVNALLLGDSALYLCASSLQAAGNTIYFGEGSWLTVV.

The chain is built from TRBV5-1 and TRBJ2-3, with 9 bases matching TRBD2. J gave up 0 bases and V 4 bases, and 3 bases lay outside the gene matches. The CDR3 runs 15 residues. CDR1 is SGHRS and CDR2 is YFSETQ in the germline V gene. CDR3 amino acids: CASSASGRSTDTQYF. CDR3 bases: TGCGCCAGCAGCGCGAGCGGGAGGAGCACAGATACGCAGTATTTT. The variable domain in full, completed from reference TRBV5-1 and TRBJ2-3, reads KAGVTQTPRYLIKTRGQQVTLSCSPISGHRSVSWYQQTPGQGLQFLFEYFSETQRNKGNFPGRFSGRQFSNSRSEMNVSTLELGDSALYLCASSASGRSTDTQYFGPGTRLTVL.

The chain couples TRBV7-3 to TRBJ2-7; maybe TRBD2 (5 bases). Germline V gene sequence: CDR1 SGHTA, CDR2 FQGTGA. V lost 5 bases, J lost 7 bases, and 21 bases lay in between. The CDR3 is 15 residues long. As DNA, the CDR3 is TGTGCCAGCAGCCTCCCCTGGTGTGTGACGGGGGAGCAGTACTTC. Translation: CASSLPWCVTGEQYF.

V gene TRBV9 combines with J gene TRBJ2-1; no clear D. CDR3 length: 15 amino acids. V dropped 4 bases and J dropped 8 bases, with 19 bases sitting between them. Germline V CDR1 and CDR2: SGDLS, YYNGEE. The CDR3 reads CASSSAFRVFDEQFF. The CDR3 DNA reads TGTGCCAGCAGCTCAGCATTTCGGGTTTTTGATGAGCAGTTCTTC.

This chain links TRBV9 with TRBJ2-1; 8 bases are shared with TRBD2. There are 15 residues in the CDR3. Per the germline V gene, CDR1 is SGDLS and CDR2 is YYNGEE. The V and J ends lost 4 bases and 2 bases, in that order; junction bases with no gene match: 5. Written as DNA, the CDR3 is TGTGCCAGCAGCTCCAGCGGGAGTACCTACAATGAGCAGTTCTTC. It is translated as CASSSSGSTYNEQFF.

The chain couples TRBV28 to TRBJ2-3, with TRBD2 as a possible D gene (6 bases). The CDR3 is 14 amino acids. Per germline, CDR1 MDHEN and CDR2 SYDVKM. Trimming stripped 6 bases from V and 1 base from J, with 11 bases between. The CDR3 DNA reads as TGTGCCAGCAGGGCGGGAACAGGCACAGATACGCAGTATTTT. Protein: CASRAGTGTDTQYF. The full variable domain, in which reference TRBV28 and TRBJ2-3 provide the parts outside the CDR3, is DVKVTQSSRYLVKRTGEKVFLECVQDMDHENMFWYRQDPGLGLRLIYFSYDVKMKEKGDIPEGYSVSREKKERFSLILESASTNQTSMYLCASRAGTGTDTQYFGPGTRLTVL.

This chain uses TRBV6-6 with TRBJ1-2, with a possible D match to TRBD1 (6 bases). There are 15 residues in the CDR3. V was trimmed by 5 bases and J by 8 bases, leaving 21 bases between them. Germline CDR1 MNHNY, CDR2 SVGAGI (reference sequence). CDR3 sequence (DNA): TGTGCCAGCAGTACCACACAGGGCGAGTGGGGAGGCTACACCTTC. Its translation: CASSTTQGEWGGYTF.

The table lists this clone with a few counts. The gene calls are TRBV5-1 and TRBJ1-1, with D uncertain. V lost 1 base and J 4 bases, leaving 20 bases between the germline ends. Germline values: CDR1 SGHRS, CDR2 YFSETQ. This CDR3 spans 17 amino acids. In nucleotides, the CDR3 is TGCGCCAGCAGCTTGAACGGTCTTCCGCCTCGGGGCACTGAAGCTTTCTTT. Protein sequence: CASSLNGLPPRGTEAFF. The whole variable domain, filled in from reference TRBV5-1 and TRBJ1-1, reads KAGVTQTPRYLIKTRGQQVTLSCSPISGHRSVSWYQQTPGQGLQFLFEYFSETQRNKGNFPGRFSGRQFSNSRSEMNVSTLELGDSALYLCASSLNGLPPRGTEAFFGQGTRLTVV.

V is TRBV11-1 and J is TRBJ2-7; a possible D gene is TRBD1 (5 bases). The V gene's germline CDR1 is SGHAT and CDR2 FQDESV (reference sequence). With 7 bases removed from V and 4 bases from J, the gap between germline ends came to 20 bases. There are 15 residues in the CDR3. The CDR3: CASIIPGPRTYEQYF. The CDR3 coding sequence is TGTGCCAGCATTATCCCAGGGCCTAGGACATACGAGCAGTACTTC. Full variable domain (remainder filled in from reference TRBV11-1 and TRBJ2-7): EAEVAQSPRYKITEKSQAVAFWCDPISGHATLYWYRQILGQGPELLVQFQDESVVDDSQLPKDRFSAERLKGVDSTLKIQPAELGDSAMYLCASIIPGPRTYEQYFGPGTRLTVT.